These T cell receptor beta chains were read from a single sample in a study of Graves' ophthalmopathy and Graves' hyperthyroidism. TCRdb re-analysed the multiplex PCR reads in MiXCR, keeping a single row per CDR3 protein. The sample lists fewer than 70,000 distinct CDR3 sequences; less than 55% were seen once. What was sequenced was peripheral blood. These receptors were obtained from an adult woman with Graves' ophthalmopathy. Each CDR3 is given with its conserved first and last residue. Fields, in order: clone size, J gene, D gene, V gene, CDR3 DNA, CDR3 protein. D genes are given only for firm matches. For some rows the clone size is stated as once, few or many, or as a class when expanded; others skip it.

clone size: NA
J gene: TRBJ2-7
D gene: TRBD1
V gene: TRBV7-9
CDR3 DNA: TGTGTCAGCAGCGCTGACAGGGTTGGGCAGTACTTT
CDR3 protein: CVSSADRVGQYF

clone size: NA
J gene: TRBJ2-4
D gene: TRBD1
V gene: TRBV6-6
CDR3 DNA: TGTGCCAGCAGTTACTCGTTTACAGGGGGACAGCTAGCCAAAAACACTCAGTACTTC
CDR3 protein: CASSYSFTGGQLAKNTQYF

clone size: few
J gene: TRBJ1-4
D gene: NA
V gene: TRBV28
CDR3 DNA: TGTGCCAGCAGTTTAATTATGGGGTCTGCAACTAATGAAAAACTGTTTTTT
CDR3 protein: CASSLIMGSATNEKLFF

clone size: NA
J gene: TRBJ2-7
D gene: NA
V gene: TRBV20-1
CDR3 DNA: TGCAGTGCTACCCAACCCTCATTCGGGCAGGGGTACGAGCAGTACTTC
CDR3 protein: CSATQPSFGQGYEQYF

clone size: NA
J gene: TRBJ1-5
D gene: TRBD1
V gene: TRBV14
CDR3 DNA: TGTGCCAGCAGCCCCGGGACAGGGGCCTTTAGCAATCAGCCCCAGCATTTT
CDR3 protein: CASSPGTGAFSNQPQHF

clone size: NA
J gene: TRBJ2-7
D gene: NA
V gene: TRBV5-1
CDR3 DNA: TGCGCCAGCGGTCCGAGGCTAGCGAGCTACGAGCAGTACTTC
CDR3 protein: CASGPRLASYEQYF

clone size: NA
J gene: TRBJ1-3
D gene: NA
V gene: TRBV18
CDR3 DNA: TGTGCCAGCTCACCAATCAGGGACCCTGGAAACACCATATATTTT
CDR3 protein: CASSPIRDPGNTIYF

clone size: medium-sized
J gene: TRBJ2-5
D gene: NA
V gene: TRBV7-6
CDR3 DNA: TGTGCCAGCAGCTTAGCGACGGGACTAGAGACCCAGTACTTC
CDR3 protein: CASSLATGLETQYF

clone size: many
J gene: TRBJ2-5
D gene: NA
V gene: TRBV2
CDR3 DNA: TGTGCCAGCACCCGTGGTGAGACCCAGTACTTC
CDR3 protein: CASTRGETQYF

clone size: once
J gene: TRBJ2-3
D gene: NA
V gene: TRBV6-4
CDR3 DNA: TGTGCCAGCGGAGGGGACGGAGGGGAAACAGATACGCAGTATTTT
CDR3 protein: CASGGDGGETDTQYF

clone size: many
J gene: TRBJ2-5
D gene: TRBD2
V gene: TRBV4-2
CDR3 DNA: TGTGCCAGCAGCCAAGATCTTAAGCGGGAGCAGACCCAGTACTTC
CDR3 protein: CASSQDLKREQTQYF

clone size: many
J gene: TRBJ2-7
D gene: TRBD2
V gene: TRBV3-1
CDR3 DNA: TGTGCCAGCAGCCAAGCTAGGACTAGTGGAAACGAGCAGTACTTC
CDR3 protein: CASSQARTSGNEQYF

clone size: few
J gene: TRBJ2-6
D gene: TRBD1
V gene: TRBV29-1
CDR3 DNA: TGCAGCGTCCCCCAGGCGGCAATCGGACAGGAACCCTCTGGGGCCAACGTCCTGACTTTC
CDR3 protein: CSVPQAAIGQEPSGANVLTF

clone size: many
J gene: TRBJ2-7
D gene: NA
V gene: TRBV24-1
CDR3 DNA: TGTGCCACCAGTGGATCGTCCCAGGGAAGGTACGAGCAGTACTTC
CDR3 protein: CATSGSSQGRYEQYF

clone size: medium-sized
J gene: TRBJ1-2
D gene: NA
V gene: TRBV10-1
CDR3 DNA: TGCGCCAGCAGTGAAGAGGGGAGCTATGGCTACACCTTC
CDR3 protein: CASSEEGSYGYTF

clone size: NA
J gene: TRBJ1-5
D gene: NA
V gene: TRBV7-2
CDR3 DNA: TGTGCCAGCAGCTACAGGGATATCCAATGCAATCAGCCCCAGCATTTT
CDR3 protein: CASSYRDIQCNQPQHF

clone size: many
J gene: TRBJ2-1
D gene: TRBD2
V gene: TRBV5-1
CDR3 DNA: TGCGCCAGCAGCTCAAGCGGGAGGGGGAATGAGCAGTTCTTC
CDR3 protein: CASSSSGRGNEQFF

clone size: NA
J gene: TRBJ2-7
D gene: TRBD2
V gene: TRBV19
CDR3 DNA: TGTGCCAGTAGGCGGCAGACTAGCGGGAGTTACGAGCAGTACTTC
CDR3 protein: CASRRQTSGSYEQYF

clone size: NA
J gene: TRBJ1-1
D gene: TRBD1
V gene: TRBV6-5
CDR3 DNA: TGTGCCAGCAGTTACGGGACAGGGGCTTTCTTT
CDR3 protein: CASSYGTGAFF

clone size: NA
J gene: TRBJ2-3
D gene: TRBD1
V gene: TRBV7-3
CDR3 DNA: TGTGCCAGCGGAAGGACAGGGAGTACAGATACGCAGTATTTT
CDR3 protein: CASGRTGSTDTQYF

clone size: many
J gene: TRBJ2-3
D gene: TRBD2
V gene: TRBV7-9
CDR3 DNA: TGTGCCAGCAGCTTAAGGGGACCAACCGGGGGAGGGGGCACAGATACGCAGTATTTT
CDR3 protein: CASSLRGPTGGGGTDTQYF

clone size: medium-sized
J gene: TRBJ2-1
D gene: NA
V gene: TRBV24-1
CDR3 DNA: TGTGCCACCAGTGATCTTGACAGATTTTACAATGAGCAGTTCTTC
CDR3 protein: CATSDLDRFYNEQFF

clone size: NA
J gene: TRBJ2-7
D gene: TRBD1
V gene: TRBV19
CDR3 DNA: TGTGCCAGTAGTACCTCGGGACAGCCGACCTCCTACGAGCAGTACTTC
CDR3 protein: CASSTSGQPTSYEQYF

clone size: NA
J gene: TRBJ1-6
D gene: NA
V gene: TRBV2
CDR3 DNA: TGTGCCAGCAGGTCTAGGGCCCCAGCGTCACCCCTCCACTTT
CDR3 protein: CASRSRAPASPLHF

clone size: many
J gene: TRBJ1-2
D gene: TRBD1
V gene: TRBV7-2
CDR3 DNA: TGTGCCAGCAGCTACACCCGACAGGGAACTAACTATGGCTACACCTTC
CDR3 protein: CASSYTRQGTNYGYTF

clone size: many
J gene: TRBJ1-3
D gene: TRBD1
V gene: TRBV2
CDR3 DNA: TGTGCCAGCAGTGAACAGACAGGGGCTGGAAACACCATATATTTT
CDR3 protein: CASSEQTGAGNTIYF

clone size: NA
J gene: TRBJ1-5
D gene: TRBD1
V gene: TRBV20-1
CDR3 DNA: TGCAGTGCTAGTCCGGGACAGGGGGGACAGACCCAGCATTTT
CDR3 protein: CSASPGQGGQTQHF

clone size: NA
J gene: TRBJ2-1
D gene: TRBD2
V gene: TRBV9
CDR3 DNA: TGTGCCAGCAGTCCGATTCCGGGACTAGCGGGAGAGCAGTTCTTC
CDR3 protein: CASSPIPGLAGEQFF

clone size: many
J gene: TRBJ2-1
D gene: TRBD2
V gene: TRBV15
CDR3 DNA: TGTGCCACCAGCAGAGATCTTGTGAGTGGACTAGCGGGAGTGAGCTCCTACAATGAGCAGTTCTTC
CDR3 protein: CATSRDLVSGLAGVSSYNEQFF

clone size: NA
J gene: TRBJ1-6
D gene: NA
V gene: TRBV6-6
CDR3 DNA: TGTGCCAGCAGCAGTACTTTTGATTCACCCCTCCGCTTT
CDR3 protein: CASSSTFDSPLRF

clone size: NA
J gene: TRBJ2-3
D gene: TRBD2
V gene: TRBV11-3
CDR3 DNA: TGTGCCAACAGCCCCCAGGGACTAGCAGCAGATACGCAGTATTTT
CDR3 protein: CANSPQGLAADTQYF

clone size: many
J gene: TRBJ2-1
D gene: NA
V gene: TRBV6-5
CDR3 DNA: TGTGCCAGCAGCCACACCGGGACTCACAATGAGCAGTTCTTC
CDR3 protein: CASSHTGTHNEQFF

clone size: many
J gene: TRBJ2-7
D gene: NA
V gene: TRBV20-1
CDR3 DNA: TGCAGTGCTAGAGGCTTGGCCTTGGTCGAGCAGTACTTC
CDR3 protein: CSARGLALVEQYF

clone size: NA
J gene: TRBJ1-6
D gene: TRBD1
V gene: TRBV20-1
CDR3 DNA: TGCAGTGCTAGAGCCGGGACAGAACCCTCACCCCTCCACTTT
CDR3 protein: CSARAGTEPSPLHF

clone size: NA
J gene: TRBJ1-2
D gene: TRBD1
V gene: TRBV10-1
CDR3 DNA: TGCGCCAGCCGGGACAGGGGTACCAACTATGGCTACACCTTC
CDR3 protein: CASRDRGTNYGYTF

clone size: NA
J gene: TRBJ1-2
D gene: NA
V gene: TRBV7-3
CDR3 DNA: TGTGCCAGCAGCGCTAGCGGGATCGTCTATGGCTACACCTTC
CDR3 protein: CASSASGIVYGYTF

clone size: many
J gene: TRBJ2-4
D gene: TRBD2
V gene: TRBV20-1
CDR3 DNA: TGCAGTGCTAGACTGGGCGGGAGAGTCATTCAGTACTTC
CDR3 protein: CSARLGGRVIQYF

clone size: NA
J gene: TRBJ1-5
D gene: NA
V gene: TRBV15
CDR3 DNA: TGTGCCACCAGCAGAGAGGGATACGAGCAGCCCCAGCATTTT
CDR3 protein: CATSREGYEQPQHF

clone size: many
J gene: TRBJ2-2
D gene: NA
V gene: TRBV5-6
CDR3 DNA: TGTGCCAGCAGCTTGGTCCGGGGAATCACCGGGGAGCTGTTTTTT
CDR3 protein: CASSLVRGITGELFF

clone size: once
J gene: TRBJ2-5
D gene: NA
V gene: TRBV5-6
CDR3 DNA: TGTGCCAGCAGCCCTATGACAGATCAAGAGACCCAGTACTTC
CDR3 protein: CASSPMTDQETQYF

clone size: few
J gene: TRBJ1-1
D gene: NA
V gene: TRBV20-1
CDR3 DNA: TGCAGTGCTAGAAAGTCAGGCACTGAAGCCTTCTTT
CDR3 protein: CSARKSGTEAFF

clone size: once
J gene: TRBJ1-2
D gene: NA
V gene: TRBV20-1
CDR3 DNA: TGCAGTGCAAAGCGGACTATATATGGCTACACCTTC
CDR3 protein: CSAKRTIYGYTF

clone size: many
J gene: TRBJ2-5
D gene: NA
V gene: TRBV20-1
CDR3 DNA: TGCAGTGCTCCCTTCCCAGGGGACGTTTCCCAAGAGACCCAGTACTTC
CDR3 protein: CSAPFPGDVSQETQYF

clone size: NA
J gene: TRBJ2-3
D gene: TRBD2
V gene: TRBV25-1
CDR3 DNA: TGTGCCAGCAGTGAATCGAAGCGGGGGAGTTCAGATACGCAGTATTTT
CDR3 protein: CASSESKRGSSDTQYF

clone size: many
J gene: TRBJ2-1
D gene: NA
V gene: TRBV5-6
CDR3 DNA: TGTGCCAGCAGCTTGGGGACTACCTTGGATGAGCAGTTCTTC
CDR3 protein: CASSLGTTLDEQFF

clone size: NA
J gene: TRBJ2-1
D gene: TRBD1
V gene: TRBV7-2
CDR3 DNA: TGTGCCAGCAGCCCAGGGGGAACCCTCAATGAGCAGTTCTTC
CDR3 protein: CASSPGGTLNEQFF

clone size: many
J gene: TRBJ2-5
D gene: NA
V gene: TRBV6-5
CDR3 DNA: TGTGCCAGCTCGGCCCCCGGGCTTGAGACCCAGTACTTC
CDR3 protein: CASSAPGLETQYF

clone size: medium-sized
J gene: TRBJ1-1
D gene: NA
V gene: TRBV7-2
CDR3 DNA: TGTGCCAGCAGAGTTATGGTTGGGGGTTACACTGAAGCTTTCTTT
CDR3 protein: CASRVMVGGYTEAFF

clone size: many
J gene: TRBJ2-2
D gene: TRBD1
V gene: TRBV19
CDR3 DNA: TGTGCCAGTAGAGCCGGGACAGGGGTCTTCGGGGAGCTGTTTTTT
CDR3 protein: CASRAGTGVFGELFF

clone size: NA
J gene: TRBJ2-3
D gene: TRBD1
V gene: TRBV20-1
CDR3 DNA: TGCAGTGCTAGAGTCCTGGGACAGCGCTCAGATACGCAGTATTTT
CDR3 protein: CSARVLGQRSDTQYF

clone size: NA
J gene: TRBJ2-7
D gene: NA
V gene: TRBV19
CDR3 DNA: NA
CDR3 protein: CASSPSLSPQHFGDGTGTYEQYF

clone size: many
J gene: TRBJ2-3
D gene: NA
V gene: TRBV6-6
CDR3 DNA: TGTGCCATCACTTCGGGGCGAACAGATACGCAGTATTTT
CDR3 protein: CAITSGRTDTQYF

clone size: NA
J gene: TRBJ2-3
D gene: TRBD1
V gene: TRBV7-2
CDR3 DNA: TGTGCCAGCAGCTTAGATCTACGGACAGGGGGGGTTGTAGATACGCAGTATTTT
CDR3 protein: CASSLDLRTGGVVDTQYF